The 9 T cell receptor beta chains given below trace back to one sample, sequenced in a study of PD-1 blockade in classical Hodgkin lymphoma. Produced via immunoSEQ multiplex PCR; TCRdb's table is partial and in-frame only. This sample has nearly 55,000 clones, with roughly 80% found just once. There was relapse after autologous stem cell transplantation in every patient, and there was variation in brentuximab vedotin exposure. This specimen was peripheral blood mononuclear cells (PBMCs), taken at baseline. The receptors derive from a human donor with classical Hodgkin lymphoma.

This rearrangement joins TRBV7-2 to TRBJ1-4; D gene ambiguous. Per germline, CDR1 SGHTA and CDR2 FQGNSA. The CDR3 sequence is 15 residues long. Trimming removed 5 bases from V and 4 bases from J, with 14 bases in between. The CDR3 loop reads CASSRGTGYNEKLFF. Written as DNA, the CDR3 is TGTGCCAGCAGCCGAGGAACGGGCTATAATGAAAAACTGTTTTTT.

The chain employs TRBV7-2 and TRBJ2-1, with D perhaps matching TRBD2 (5 bases). Germline-derived CDR1 and CDR2 are SGHTA and FQGNSA. Trimming removed 7 bases at V and 10 bases at J, with 11 bases between. This CDR3 is 11 amino acids long. In DNA, the CDR3 is TGTGCCAGCACCCGGTCGGGGGAGCAGTTCTTC. It encodes CASTRSGEQFF.

The chain joins TRBV14 to TRBJ2-7; D unclear. Per germline, CDR1 SGHDN and CDR2 FVKESK. The CDR3 spans 15 residues. V was shortened by 5 bases and J by 7 bases, with 21 bases between the two germline ends. The CDR3 spells CASSFGSSGMREQYF. In DNA, the CDR3 is TGTGCCAGCAGCTTCGGAAGTTCCGGTATGAGGGAGCAGTACTTC.

J is TRBJ2-3 and V is TRBV7-2, with D perhaps TRBD2 (5 bases). The CDR3 totals 14 residues. Trimming left V 3 bases short and J 5 bases short, with 12 bases between. CDR1 and CDR2 (germline): SGHTA, FQGNSA. The CDR3 loop reads CASSFGGAQDTQYF. In DNA, the CDR3 is TGTGCCAGCAGCTTCGGAGGCGCGCAAGATACGCAGTATTTT. The full variable domain, rest sourced from reference TRBV7-2 and TRBJ2-3, is GAGVSQSPSNKVTEKGKDVELRCDPISGHTALYWYRQSLGQGLEFLIYFQGNSAPDKSGLPSDRFSAERTGGSVSTLTIQRTQQEDSAVYLCASSFGGAQDTQYFGPGTRLTVL.

The chain links TRBV7-2 to TRBJ2-5, with TRBD2 matching over 10 bases. Germline V gene lookup returns CDR1 SGHTA and CDR2 FQGNSA. The J segment lost 4 bases and the V segment lost 2 bases, leaving 4 bases of the junction unmatched. The CDR3 contains 15 residues. CDR3 nucleotides: TGTGCCAGCAGCTTACCTACTAGCGGGACAGAGACCCAGTACTTC. Its translation is CASSLPTSGTETQYF.

V is TRBV29-1 and J is TRBJ2-3, with D possibly being TRBD1 (6 bases). CDR3 length: 15 residues. CDR1 SQVTM and CDR2 ANQGSEA come from the germline V gene. Between the trimmed V and J ends, which lost 5 bases and 2 bases, there was a span of 17 bases. CDR3 DNA sequence: TGCAGCGTTACCGGGACAAGCGTACCCACAGATACGCAGTATTTT. The encoded protein is CSVTGTSVPTDTQYF.

The V and J genes are TRBV30 and TRBJ1-5; possibly TRBD1 for D (5 bases). V was shortened by 0 bases and J by 3 bases, with 9 bases between the two germline ends. This CDR3 contains 14 residues. Germline CDR1 reads GTSNPN; CDR2 reads SVGIG (reference sequence). DNA of the CDR3: TGTGCCTGGAGTGTTGGGGGTACCAATCAGCCCCAGCATTTT. As protein: CAWSVGGTNQPQHF.

This chain uses TRBV5-1 with TRBJ2-7; a weak D match, TRBD2 (6 bases). The CDR3 contains 13 residues. V lost 0 bases and J lost 6, with 10 bases in between. The V gene's germline CDR1 is SGHRS and CDR2 YFSETQ. CDR3 DNA: TGCGCCAGCAGCTTGGCCGGAGGGACCGAGCAGTACTTC. Its translation: CASSLAGGTEQYF.

This clone appeared a few times. This rearrangement joins TRBV7-6 to TRBJ1-5; TRBD1 aligns across 7 bases. Germline V gene data show CDR1 as SGHVS and CDR2 as FNYEAQ. The V segment lost 5 bases and the J segment 7 bases; nucleotides outside the gene matches: 14. The length of the CDR3 is 16 residues. The chain's CDR3 is CASSPSTGKSRQPQHF. The CDR3 DNA sequence: TGTGCCAGCAGCCCGTCGACAGGGAAAAGTCGGCAGCCCCAGCATTTT. The entire variable domain, with the rest obtained from reference TRBV7-6 and TRBJ1-5, is as follows: GAGVSQSPRYKVTKRGQDVALRCDPISGHVSLYWYRQALGQGPEFLTYFNYEAQQDKSGLPNDRFSAERPEGSISTLTIQRTEQRDSAMYRCASSPSTGKSRQPQHFGDGTRLSIL.